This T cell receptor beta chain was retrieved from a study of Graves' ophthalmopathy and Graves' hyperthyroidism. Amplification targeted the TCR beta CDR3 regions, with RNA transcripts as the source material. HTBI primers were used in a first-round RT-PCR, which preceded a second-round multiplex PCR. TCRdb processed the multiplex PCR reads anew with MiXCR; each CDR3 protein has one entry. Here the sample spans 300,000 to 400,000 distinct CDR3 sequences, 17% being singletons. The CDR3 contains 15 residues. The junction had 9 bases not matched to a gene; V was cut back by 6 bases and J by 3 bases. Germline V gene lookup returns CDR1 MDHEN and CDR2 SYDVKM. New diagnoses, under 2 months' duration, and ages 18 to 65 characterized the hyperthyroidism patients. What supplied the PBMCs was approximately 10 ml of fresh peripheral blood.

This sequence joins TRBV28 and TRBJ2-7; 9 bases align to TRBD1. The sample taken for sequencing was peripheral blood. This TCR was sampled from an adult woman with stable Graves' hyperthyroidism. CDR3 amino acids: CASRPPLGQGYEQYF. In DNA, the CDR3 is TGTGCCAGCAGGCCGCCCCTGGGACAGGGCTACGAGCAGTACTTC.